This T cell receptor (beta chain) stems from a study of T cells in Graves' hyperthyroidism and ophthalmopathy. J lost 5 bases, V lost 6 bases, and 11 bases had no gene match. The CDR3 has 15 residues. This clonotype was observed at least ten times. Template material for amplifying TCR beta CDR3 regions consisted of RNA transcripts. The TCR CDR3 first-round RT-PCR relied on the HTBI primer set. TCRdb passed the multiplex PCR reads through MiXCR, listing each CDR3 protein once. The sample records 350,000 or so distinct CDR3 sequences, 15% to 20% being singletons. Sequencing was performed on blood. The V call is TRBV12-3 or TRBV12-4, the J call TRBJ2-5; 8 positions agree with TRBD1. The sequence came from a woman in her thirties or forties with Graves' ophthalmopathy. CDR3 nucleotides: TGTGCCAGCAGGCGTAGTGGACAGGGTCTGGAGACCCAGTACTTC. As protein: CASRRSGQGLETQYF.